This record covers a single T cell receptor beta chain. Losses at the gene ends were 1 base for V and 1 base for J; bases not matched to a gene: 9. CDR3 length: 18 amino acids. CDR1 SGHTA and CDR2 FQGTGA come from the germline V gene. Clones were read by immunoSEQ multiplex PCR, and TCRdb kept only the in-frame ones, dropping some. The data contain about 74,000 clones, about 85% of them seen just once; the ten biggest clones take up around 3%. The data stem from a study of T cell changes during pregnancy in multiple sclerosis. The sample was peripheral blood, taken before pregnancy. The chain employs TRBV7-3 and TRBJ2-3; TRBD2 aligns across 9 bases. This TCR derives from a female donor with multiple sclerosis, enrolled in a pregnancy study. The CDR3 DNA reads as TGTGCCAGCAGCTTAATGACTCCAATAGCGGGGGGCACAGATACGCAGTATTTT. This codes for CASSLMTPIAGGTDTQYF.